This T cell receptor (beta chain) was sequenced for a study of blood T cell repertoires in COVID-19. Whole-study context: Italy, Spain and the United States were the sources of the convalescent and acute COVID-19 samples. In each case, the material was cDNA or gDNA derived from T cells, B-cell-depleted T cells, or PBMCs.

V was trimmed by 3 bases and J by 3 bases, leaving 9 bases between them. The CDR3 loop spans 13 amino acids. The V gene's germline CDR1 is DFQATT and CDR2 SNEGSKA (reference sequence). Source study methods: Scientists estimated how many nucleated cells there were by amplifying reference gene primers. Here immunoSEQ multiplex PCR was the method, and the copy in TCRdb shows in-frame clones only, minus some. That table is the source of V, J and clone size, and D and trimming were worked out from the DNA. Found here are about 240,000 clones, roughly 80% of them singletons; the top ten hold 3% to 4%. This sequence originates from a woman between 18 and 30 years old with acute or convalescent COVID-19. The sequenced sample was peripheral blood. The chain couples TRBV20-1 to TRBJ1-5; D call uncertain. The DNA for the CDR3 is TGCAGTGCTAGTGTAGAAAACAATCAGCCCCAGCATTTT. Amino acids: CSASVENNQPQHF.